These 32 T cell receptor beta chains originate from one sample sequenced in a study of immune characteristics of hereditary and idiopathic chronic pancreatitis. TCRdb keeps only in-frame clones here, not all; method: immunoSEQ multiplex PCR. The table records approximately 9,800 clones, roughly 80% of them present only once. Total pancreatectomy with islet autotransplantation was the source of the chronic pancreatitis pancreas tissue. Sequencing input: pancreas tissue with idiopathic chronic pancreatitis. The receptors were gathered from a human donor with chronic pancreatitis.

V gene TRBV6-2 or TRBV6-3 combines with J gene TRBJ2-5; tentatively, D is TRBD1 or TRBD2 (6 bases each). V gave up 5 bases and J gave up 5 bases, with 18 bases separating them. Looked up from germline, CDR1 is MNHEY and CDR2 is SVGEGT. This CDR3 has 15 residues. The CDR3 region has the DNA TGTGCCAGCAGTAAGGGGGGTGGTGATTCTGAGACCCAGTACTTC. This translates into CASSKGGGDSETQYF.

The chain is built from TRBV7-8 and TRBJ2-1; 9 nucleotides match TRBD2. Germline CDR1 is SGHVS and CDR2 is FQNEAQ. The CDR3 is made up of 16 amino acids. With 5 bases clipped from V and 0 bases from J, the junction kept 5 bases outside the gene matches. CDR3 sequence (DNA): TGTGCCAGCAGCCGTAGCGGGGGCCCCTCCTACAATGAGCAGTTCTTC. Its translation is CASSRSGGPSYNEQFF. Using reference TRBV7-8 and TRBJ2-1 for the parts outside the CDR3, the full variable domain is GAGVSQSPRYKVAKRGQDVALRCDPISGHVSLFWYQQALGQGPEFLTYFQNEAQLDKSGLPSDRFFAERPEGSVSTLKIQRTQQEDSAVYLCASSRSGGPSYNEQFFGPGTRLTVL.

The chain combines TRBV2 with TRBJ1-2; 8 bases match TRBD1. With 2 bases clipped from V and 4 bases from J, the junction kept 9 bases outside the gene matches. This CDR3 has 16 amino acids. The germline V gene encodes CDR1 SNHLY and CDR2 FYNNEI. The CDR3 here is CASSESLRDRRYGYTF. The CDR3 DNA is TGTGCCAGCAGTGAAAGTCTGAGGGACAGGCGCTATGGCTACACCTTC.

V and J are TRBV2 and TRBJ2-2; 12 nucleotides align to TRBD2. The V segment lost 5 bases and the J segment 4 bases; nucleotides outside the gene matches: 8. The CDR3 extends over 17 amino acids. Germline CDR1 SNHLY, CDR2 FYNNEI. The CDR3 sequence: CASSLAGGPVLTGELFF. CDR3 bases: TGTGCCAGCAGTCTAGCGGGGGGGCCCGTTCTCACCGGGGAGCTGTTTTTT.

This chain links TRBV24-1 with TRBJ2-1; 8 bases are a match to TRBD1. CDR3 length equals 15 residues. V was pared by 3 bases and J by 9 bases, with 9 bases of the junction left unmatched. Looked up from germline, CDR1 is KGHDR and CDR2 is SFDVKD. CDR3 in DNA: TGTGCCACCAGTGATACTCAGGGGGCCCGCGGTGAGCAGTTCTTC. This gives the protein CATSDTQGARGEQFF.

The chain has TRBV5-1 and TRBJ1-1; D gene ambiguous. The CDR3 is made up of 14 amino acids. V lost 0 bases to trimming and J lost 4 bases, with 10 bases between them. Per germline, CDR1 SGHRS and CDR2 YFSETQ. The CDR3 DNA sequence: TGCGCCAGCAGCTTGGCCGACGGCCGCACTGAAGCTTTCTTT. Residues: CASSLADGRTEAFF.

The rearrangement uses TRBV27 and TRBJ2-5; 13 nucleotides align to TRBD2. Germline loops: CDR1 MNHEY, CDR2 SMNVEV (reference sequence). The CDR3 has 15 residues. The V segment lost 6 bases and the J segment 1 base; nucleotides outside the gene matches: 2. Here the CDR3 reads CASRRTSGGQETQYF. CDR3 sequence (DNA): TGTGCCAGCAGACGGACTAGCGGGGGCCAAGAGACCCAGTACTTC.

The chain links TRBV20-1 to TRBJ1-5, with D unresolved. V was trimmed by 4 bases and J by 5 bases, leaving 0 bases between them. In germline, CDR1 is DFQATT, CDR2 SNEGSKA (reference sequence). CDR3 length: 9 residues. CDR3 nucleotide sequence: TGCAGTGCTAATCAGCCCCAGCATTTT. It translates to CSANQPQHF.

The V call is TRBV7-2, the J call TRBJ1-2; D perhaps matches TRBD1 (6 bases). CDR3 size: 16 residues. V lost 5 bases to trimming and J lost 3 bases, with 19 bases between them. CDR1 and CDR2 (germline): SGHTA, FQGNSA. The DNA of the CDR3 is TGTGCCAGCAGCGAATACTGCCGGGGGGCAGACTATGGCTACACCTTC. This translates into CASSEYCRGADYGYTF.

The J gene is TRBJ1-1, the V gene TRBV5-6, with D tentatively TRBD1 (6 bases). The CDR3 runs to 16 residues. The V end lost 1 base, the J end lost 0 bases, and 13 bases lay between the germline ends. Germline V CDR1 and CDR2: SGHDT, YYEEEE. CDR3 bases: TGTGCCAGCAGCTTGAAGCCGGGGGGCATGAACACTGAAGCTTTCTTT. Amino acids: CASSLKPGGMNTEAFF.

This chain links TRBV5-1 with TRBJ1-4; 7 nucleotides align to TRBD1. V was pared by 0 bases and J by 7 bases, with 9 bases of the junction left unmatched. The CDR3 is made up of 16 amino acids. From germline, CDR1 is SGHRS and CDR2 YFSETQ. This chain's CDR3 is CASSLVVGTVPEKLFF. Written as DNA, the CDR3 is TGCGCCAGCAGCTTGGTAGTAGGGACAGTTCCTGAAAAACTGTTTTTT.

A few counts support this clone. This rearrangement joins TRBV5-8 to TRBJ1-3; possible D gene TRBD1, 6 bases. The germline V gene has CDR1 SGHTS and CDR2 YDEGEE. The V end lost 2 bases, the J end lost 4 bases, and 10 bases lay between the germline ends. The CDR3 consists of 14 residues. The CDR3 nucleotides are TGTGCCAGCAGCTTCTGGGGGCTAGGAAACACCATATATTTT. Residues: CASSFWGLGNTIYF.

This clone was seen a handful of times. This chain links TRBV5-1 with TRBJ2-2; no clear D gene. V shed 0 bases and J shed 9 bases, with 6 bases lying between them. This CDR3 has 12 amino acids. In germline, CDR1 is SGHRS, CDR2 YFSETQ. The CDR3 coding sequence is TGCGCCAGCAGCTTGGACAATCGGGAGCTGTTTTTT. Translation gives CASSLDNRELFF.

The gene calls are TRBV29-1 and TRBJ1-1; 8 bases agree with TRBD1. CDR1 SQVTM and CDR2 ANQGSEA come from the germline V gene. The junction had 8 bases not matched to a gene; V was cut back by 7 bases and J by 7 bases. This CDR3 is built from 12 residues. The CDR3 bases are TGCAGCGGCCAAAGGACAGGGCGTGAAGCTTTCTTT. Residues: CSGQRTGREAFF.

The V gene is TRBV19, the J gene TRBJ1-2; weak D call: TRBD1 (6 bases). Trimming left V 5 bases short and J 5 bases short, with 12 bases between. Per germline, CDR1 LNHDA and CDR2 SQIVND (reference sequence). The CDR3 totals 13 residues. Here the CDR3 reads CASSRGAGYGYTF. The CDR3 DNA sequence: TGTGCCAGTAGTCGGGGGGCAGGGTATGGCTACACCTTC.

The rearrangement links TRBV5-1 to TRBJ2-1; 8 bases are a match to TRBD2. Germline V lookup: CDR1 SGHRS, CDR2 YFSETQ. Unmatched junction bases numbered 13, after V lost 3 bases and J lost 5 bases. CDR3 size: 17 residues. CDR3 sequence reads: CASSWPEGRGVHNEQFF. The CDR3 DNA is TGCGCCAGCAGCTGGCCTGAGGGGCGGGGGGTACACAATGAGCAGTTCTTC.

This chain uses TRBV29-1 with TRBJ1-5, with a possible D match to TRBD1 (5 bases). The ends were cut back, 6 bases at V and 4 bases at J, with 16 bases in the middle. Germline V gene lookup returns CDR1 SQVTM and CDR2 ANQGSEA. The CDR3 consists of 14 residues. The CDR3 DNA reads TGCAGCGTCGCGGGCCAGGGTTGGAATCAGCCCCAGCATTTT. Translating it yields CSVAGQGWNQPQHF.

The chain recombines TRBV7-9 with TRBJ2-7, with TRBD1 matching 11 bases. V lost 5 bases, J lost 3 bases, and 3 bases stayed unmatched. Germline V gives CDR1 SEHNR, CDR2 FQNEAQ (reference sequence). The CDR3 has 14 residues. The CDR3 coding sequence is TGTGCCAGCAGCCGGGACAGGGGGATCTACGAGCAGTACGTC. Protein sequence: CASSRDRGIYEQYV.

This rearrangement joins TRBV7-9 to TRBJ2-7; TRBD1 agrees at 8 bases. The ends lost 4 bases at V and 2 bases at J; junction bases unmatched: 13. CDR1 and CDR2 from the germline V gene are SEHNR and FQNEAQ (reference sequence). The CDR3 has 17 residues. The CDR3 spells CASSSGIGQGTAYEQYF. CDR3 in DNA: TGTGCCAGCAGCTCAGGTATAGGACAGGGTACGGCCTACGAGCAGTACTTC.

The rearrangement uses TRBV6-4 and TRBJ1-5; tentative D call: TRBD1 (6 bases). The germline V gene has CDR1 MRHNA and CDR2 SNTAGT. The CDR3 is 17 residues long. The V end was cut by 6 bases, the J end by 4 bases, with 22 bases between. The CDR3 reads CASRTAGTPRINQPQHF. The CDR3 region has the DNA TGTGCCAGCAGGACGGCAGGGACACCACGTATTAATCAGCCCCAGCATTTT.

The chain links TRBV19 to TRBJ2-2; no firm D call. CDR1 and CDR2 from the germline V gene are LNHDA and SQIVND (reference sequence). V was trimmed by 6 bases and J by 5 bases, leaving 10 bases between them. CDR3 length: 13 residues. The CDR3 DNA reads TGTGCCAGTAGATCCGACTCAACCGGGGAGCTGTTTTTT. Translating it yields CASRSDSTGELFF.

As concerns this clone: Germline and junction disagree at one end, which may indicate a read error. The V call is TRBV29-1, the J call TRBJ2-2; TRBD2 aligns across 7 bases. CDR1 and CDR2 (germline): SQVTM, ANQGSEA. The CDR3 extends over 11 amino acids. For the CDR3, the DNA is TGTGCGGGGGCGAACACCGGGGAGCTGTTTTTT. This translates into CAGANTGELFF.

The chain couples TRBV7-9 to TRBJ2-1; perhaps TRBD2 as D (6 bases). Germline-derived CDR1 and CDR2 are SEHNR and FQNEAQ (reference sequence). Trimming took off 5 bases at V and 5 bases at J, with 16 bases between the two ends. The CDR3 covers 15 residues. This chain's CDR3 is CASSPPSDRNNEQFF. CDR3 nucleotide sequence: TGTGCCAGCAGCCCCCCTAGCGACCGGAACAATGAGCAGTTCTTC.

This clone is labeled as medium-sized (0.01 to 0.1%). This rearrangement joins TRBV7-8 to TRBJ2-7; 11 bases are shared with TRBD2. V was pared by 8 bases and J by 2 bases, with 5 bases of the junction left unmatched. The CDR3 has 14 residues. CDR1 and CDR2 from the germline V gene are SGHVS and FQNEAQ. Here the CDR3 reads CASAASGGTYEQYF. In DNA, the CDR3 is TGTGCCAGCGCGGCTAGCGGGGGGACCTACGAGCAGTACTTC.

This clone is a singleton in its sample. The genes are TRBV5-4 and TRBJ1-4; 9 bases line up with TRBD1. Germline-derived CDR1 and CDR2 are SGHNT and YYREEE (reference sequence). This CDR3 is built from 14 residues. V trimming: 4 bases; J trimming: 8 bases; junction bases outside the gene matches: 6. CDR3 nucleotide sequence: TGTGCCAGCAGCACGGACAGGGGAGTCGAAAAACTGTTTTTT. Encoded protein: CASSTDRGVEKLFF. The variable domain in full, with the rest retrieved from reference TRBV5-4 and TRBJ1-4, is ETGVTQSPTHLIKTRGQQVTLRCSSQSGHNTVSWYQQALGQGPQFIFQYYREEENGRGNFPPRFSGLQFPNYSSELNVNALELDDSALYLCASSTDRGVEKLFFGSGTQLSVL.

The chain has TRBV5-1 and TRBJ1-1; 12 bases line up with TRBD1. CDR1 is SGHRS and CDR2 is YFSETQ in the germline V gene. The CDR3 is made up of 18 amino acids. J gave up 7 bases and V 4 bases, and 17 bases lay outside the gene matches. The CDR3 DNA reads as TGCGCCAGCAGCCAGGGGACAGGGGGCTACCGTGGGTTTGTTGAAGCTTTCTTT. Protein sequence: CASSQGTGGYRGFVEAFF.

This clone showed up just once. V and J are TRBV7-6 and TRBJ2-3; D possibly matches TRBD1 or TRBD2 (5 bases each). CDR3 length equals 14 residues. Deletions cut 0 bases from V and 1 base from J, with 5 bases between. Germline V gene sequence: CDR1 SGHVS, CDR2 FNYEAQ. The CDR3 loop reads CASSLAGGTDTQYF. In DNA, the CDR3 is TGTGCCAGCAGCTTAGCGGGGGGCACAGATACGCAGTATTTT.

This chain uses TRBV4-2 with TRBJ1-2, with a weak D call TRBD1 (5 bases). Germline V lookup: CDR1 LGHNA, CDR2 YNFKEQ. The CDR3 is made up of 16 amino acids. Trimming pared 1 base from V and 4 bases from J, leaving 16 bases between. This chain's CDR3 is CASSQGPNDGAYGYTF. The CDR3 DNA follows: TGTGCCAGCAGCCAAGGTCCCAACGACGGGGCCTATGGCTACACCTTC.

This chain's CDR3 is CATSGPPRTDTQYF. The DNA for the CDR3 is TGTGCCACATCGGGGCCCCCTCGCACAGATACGCAGTATTTT. The chain recombines TRBV2 with TRBJ2-3, with D perhaps being TRBD1 or TRBD2 (5 bases each). The germline V gene has CDR1 SNHLY and CDR2 FYNNEI. This CDR3 contains 14 residues. V was cut by 10 bases and J by 1 base, with 15 bases left in between. Full variable domain (missing parts from reference TRBV2 and TRBJ2-3): EPEVTQTPSHQVTQMGQEVILRCVPISNHLYFYWYRQILGQKVEFLVSFYNNEISEKSEIFDDQFSVERPDGSNFTLKIRSTKLEDSAMYFCATSGPPRTDTQYFGPGTRLTVL.

This clone has more than one count but fewer than ten. The rearrangement links TRBV9 to TRBJ1-2; D remains unclear. The germline V gene has CDR1 SGDLS and CDR2 YYNGEE. Trimming cost V 0 bases and J 1 base, with 7 bases left between them. The CDR3 extends over 14 amino acids. CDR3 protein: CASSVAVGNYGYTF. The CDR3, as DNA: TGTGCCAGCAGCGTAGCTGTCGGTAACTATGGCTACACCTTC.

This sequence joins TRBV6-5 and TRBJ2-2; D is ambiguous. Looked up from germline, CDR1 is MNHEY and CDR2 is SVGAGI. This CDR3 has 13 residues. Trimming removed 10 bases from V and 0 bases from J, with 9 bases in between. The CDR3 sequence: CATEQPNTGELFF. The CDR3 coding sequence is TGTGCCACCGAACAACCGAACACCGGGGAGCTGTTTTTT.

The V gene is TRBV5-1, the J gene TRBJ2-5, with D perhaps TRBD1 or TRBD2 (6 bases each). Germline V CDR1 and CDR2: SGHRS, YFSETQ. The CDR3 length is 15 residues. Trimming left V 0 bases short and J 5 bases short, with 14 bases between. Written as DNA, the CDR3 is TGCGCCAGCAGCTTGGGTTTGGGGGGCATGGAGACCCAGTACTTC. This codes for CASSLGLGGMETQYF.